The entry that follows covers one T cell receptor beta chain sequence. Its antigen remains unknown. The data were obtained in a study of CD8 T cells in ankylosing spondylitis. This CDR3 has 15 residues. The V and J ends lost 5 bases and 3 bases, in that order; junction bases with no gene match: 11. CDR1 is DFQATT, CDR2 SNEGSKA, per germline (reference sequence). It was by quantitative 5'-RACE with molecular barcodes that TCR beta libraries were made. TCRdb re-called the 5' RACE reads with MiXCR, one entry per CDR3 protein. The repertoire holds about 440,000 distinct CDR3 sequences, with roughly 15% as singletons. General study points: Roughly 8 highly homologous variants made up a TCR beta motif, and this motif appeared characteristic of ankylosing spondylitis blood. Matched ankylosing spondylitis synovial fluid reportedly contained a significantly enriched population of disease-linked clones.

The V and J genes are TRBV20-1 and TRBJ2-7, with 9 positions matching TRBD2. The sequence was collected from a male donor with ankylosing spondylitis. Sequenced material: blood, either unsorted or a sorted T cell fraction (not recorded which). CDR3 in DNA: TGCAGTGCTCAGACTAAGCGGGAGGCTTACTACGAGCAGTACTTC. Its protein is CSAQTKREAYYEQYF.